Sequencing of this TCR beta chain was carried out in a study of blood T cell repertoires in COVID-19. As for the study in general: The United States, Italy and Spain supplied acute and convalescent COVID-19 samples. T cells, B-cell-depleted T cells, or PBMCs provided the cDNA or gDNA that served as material.

The length of the CDR3 is 15 residues. V lost 1 base to trimming and J lost 4 bases; unmatched junction nucleotides: 4. Per the germline V gene, CDR1 is SGHDT and CDR2 is YYEEEE. As handled by the study authors: Amplification of reference gene primers provided the estimated nucleated cell counts. Method: immunoSEQ multiplex PCR; TCRdb's copy keeps in-frame clones and lacks some. That table gives V, J and clone size, and the DNA gave D and trimming. The sample comprises more than 85,000 clones, roughly 87% of which are singletons, and around 4.3% rests with the top ten. The TCR was taken from a man aged 45-60 years with acute or convalescent COVID-19. The specimen was peripheral blood. The J gene is TRBJ1-2, the V gene TRBV5-6; 10 bases are a match to TRBD1. The DNA of the CDR3 is TGTGCCAGCAGCTTGTTGGACAGGGGGAGCTATGGCTACACCTTC. Translating it yields CASSLLDRGSYGYTF.